One sample yielded the 8 T cell receptor beta chains listed below, sequenced in a study of Graves' ophthalmopathy and Graves' hyperthyroidism. Researchers took RNA transcripts and amplified TCR beta CDR3 regions from them. In the first round, RT-PCR was carried out with HTBI primers, and a multiplex PCR formed the second round. From the multiplex PCR reads, TCRdb called clonotypes with MiXCR, one entry per CDR3 protein. The profile shows about 1.1 million distinct CDR3 sequences, less than 45% of them singletons. Sample: peripheral blood or thyroid tissue (not recorded which). These TCRs come from an adult man with Graves' hyperthyroidism.

This clonotype was recorded at least ten times. The chain carries TRBV19 and TRBJ2-7; D remains unclear. V was trimmed by 5 bases and J by 3 bases, leaving 14 bases between them. Per germline, CDR1 LNHDA and CDR2 SQIVND (reference sequence). The CDR3 has 14 amino acids. Here the CDR3 reads CASSPRAEFYEQYF. As DNA, the CDR3 is TGTGCCAGTAGTCCACGGGCCGAATTCTACGAGCAGTACTTC.

This clonotype occurred a few times. V gene TRBV5-6 combines with J gene TRBJ1-2; TRBD1 matches at 9 bases. Germline trimming cut 2 bases from V and 5 bases from J; bases unmatched to any gene: 7. The CDR3 runs 15 residues. CDR1 is SGHDT, CDR2 YYEEEE, per germline. The CDR3, as DNA: TGTGCCAGCAGCTTAAGGGACAGGGTTCTTTATGGCTACACCTTC. Amino acid sequence: CASSLRDRVLYGYTF. The full variable domain, its missing parts supplied by reference TRBV5-6 and TRBJ1-2, is DAGVTQSPTHLIKTRGQQVTLRCSPKSGHDTVSWYQQALGQGPQFIFQYYEEEERQRGNFPDRFSGHQFPNYSSELNVNALLLGDSALYLCASSLRDRVLYGYTFGSGTRLTVV.

The sample holds a few counts of this clonotype. This rearrangement joins TRBV20-1 to TRBJ1-1; D is perhaps TRBD1 (5 bases). CDR3 length: 13 residues. CDR1 and CDR2 (germline): DFQATT, SNEGSKA (reference sequence). Trimming took off 1 base at V and 7 bases at J, with 13 bases between the two ends. The CDR3 DNA sequence: TGCAGTGCTAGAGGTCCAGGGATCGGTGAAGCTTTCTTT. Protein: CSARGPGIGEAFF.

This clonotype was observed a handful of times. The J gene is TRBJ1-1, the V gene TRBV5-6; tentative D call: TRBD1 (6 bases). The CDR3 length is 14 residues. Germline CDR1 reads SGHDT; CDR2 reads YYEEEE. Trimming removed 1 base at V and 6 bases at J, with 13 bases between. In nucleotides, the CDR3 is TGTGCCAGCAGCTTGCTACGGACAGAACCTGAAGCTTTCTTT. It is translated as CASSLLRTEPEAFF.

This clonotype occurred a few times. V is TRBV30 and J is TRBJ1-1, with unresolved D. The CDR3 spans 14 residues. Germline assignment: CDR1 GTSNPN and CDR2 SVGIG (reference sequence). The V and J ends lost 0 bases and 1 base respectively, with 9 bases between them. CDR3 amino acids: CAWSVGRRNTEAFF. CDR3 sequence (DNA): TGTGCCTGGAGTGTAGGGCGTCGGAACACTGAAGCTTTCTTT. Using reference TRBV30 and TRBJ1-1 for the parts outside the CDR3, the full variable domain is SQTIHQWPATLVQPVGSPLSLECTVEGTSNPNLYWYRQAAGRGLQLLFYSVGIGQISSEVPQNLSASRPQDRQFILSSKKLLLSDSGFYLCAWSVGRRNTEAFFGQGTRLTVV.

This clonotype was seen at least ten times. This chain uses TRBV6-5 with TRBJ1-2; D ambiguous. This CDR3 comprises 13 residues. Germline loops: CDR1 MNHEY, CDR2 SVGAGI. The V end was cut by 2 bases, the J end by 7 bases, with 11 bases between. The CDR3 region is CASSYEISRGYTF. CDR3 nucleotides: TGTGCCAGCAGTTACGAGATCTCCCGTGGCTACACCTTC.

This chain joins TRBV4-3 and TRBJ2-2; D remains unclear. The CDR3 sequence is 13 residues long. Germline V CDR1 and CDR2: LGHNA, YSLEER. V dropped 6 bases and J dropped 5 bases, with 10 bases sitting between them. The CDR3, as DNA: TGCGCCAGCAGTCAGGAAAGGACCGGGGAGCTGTTTTTT. Its protein product is CASSQERTGELFF.

This clonotype was found a few times. The chain recombines TRBV30 with TRBJ1-2; 9 bases line up with TRBD1. CDR1 and CDR2 (germline): GTSNPN, SVGIG (reference sequence). This CDR3 is built from 13 residues. The junction had 9 bases not matched to a gene; V was cut back by 7 bases and J by 6 bases. CDR3 in amino acids: CASPGQGWDGYTF. The CDR3 region has the DNA TGTGCCTCACCGGGACAGGGCTGGGATGGCTACACCTTC.